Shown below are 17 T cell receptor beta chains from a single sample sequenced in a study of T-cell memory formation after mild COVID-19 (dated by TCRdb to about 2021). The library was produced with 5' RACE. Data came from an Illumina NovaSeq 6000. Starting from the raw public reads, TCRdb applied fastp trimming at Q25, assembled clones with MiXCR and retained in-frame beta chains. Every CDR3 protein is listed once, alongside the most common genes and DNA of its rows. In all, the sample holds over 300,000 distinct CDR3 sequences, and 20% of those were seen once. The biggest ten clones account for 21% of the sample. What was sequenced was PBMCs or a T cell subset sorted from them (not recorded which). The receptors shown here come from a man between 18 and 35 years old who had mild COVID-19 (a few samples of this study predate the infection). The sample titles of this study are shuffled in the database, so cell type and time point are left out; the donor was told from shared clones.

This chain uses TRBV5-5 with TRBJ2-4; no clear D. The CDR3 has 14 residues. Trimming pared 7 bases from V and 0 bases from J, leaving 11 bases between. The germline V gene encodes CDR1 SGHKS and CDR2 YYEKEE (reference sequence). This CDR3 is CASPNFTAKNIQYF. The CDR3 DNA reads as TGTGCCAGCCCGAACTTCACAGCCAAAAACATTCAGTACTTC.

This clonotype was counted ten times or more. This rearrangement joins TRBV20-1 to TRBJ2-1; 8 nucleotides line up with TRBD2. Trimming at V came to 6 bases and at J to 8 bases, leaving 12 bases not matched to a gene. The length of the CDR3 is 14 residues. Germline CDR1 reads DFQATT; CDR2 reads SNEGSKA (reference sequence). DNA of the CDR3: TGCAGTGCGAACGGGGGGGGCCTGGAGCATGAGCAGTTCTTC. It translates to CSANGGGLEHEQFF.

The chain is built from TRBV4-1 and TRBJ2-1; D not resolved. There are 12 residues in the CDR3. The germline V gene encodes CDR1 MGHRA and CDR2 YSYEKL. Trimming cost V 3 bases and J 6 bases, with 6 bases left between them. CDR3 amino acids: CASSHLSNEQFF. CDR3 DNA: TGCGCCAGCAGCCACCTCAGCAATGAGCAGTTCTTC.

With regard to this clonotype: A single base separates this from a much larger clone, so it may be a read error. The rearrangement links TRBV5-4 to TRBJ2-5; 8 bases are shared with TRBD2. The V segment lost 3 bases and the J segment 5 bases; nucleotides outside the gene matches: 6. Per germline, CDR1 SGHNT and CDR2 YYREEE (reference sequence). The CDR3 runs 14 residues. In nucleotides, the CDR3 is TGTGCCAGCAGCTCCGGGGGGGCCGTGGAGACCCAGTACTTC. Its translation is CASSSGGAVETQYF.

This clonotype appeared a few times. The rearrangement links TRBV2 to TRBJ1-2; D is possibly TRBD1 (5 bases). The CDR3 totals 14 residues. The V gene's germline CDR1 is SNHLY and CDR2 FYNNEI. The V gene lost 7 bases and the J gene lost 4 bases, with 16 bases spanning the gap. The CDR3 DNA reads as TGTGCCAGCATCCCGCCCGACGGGGGCTATGGCTACACCTTC. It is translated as CASIPPDGGYGYTF.

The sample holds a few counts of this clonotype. Written as DNA, the CDR3 is TGTGCCAGCAGTCCTGAAGGGACAGTCGAGACCCAGTACTTC. This translates into CASSPEGTVETQYF. The chain has TRBV27 and TRBJ2-5; 7 bases align to TRBD1. After removal of 5 bases from V and 5 bases from J, the junction contained 8 bases not matched to a gene. CDR1 and CDR2 from the germline V gene are MNHEY and SMNVEV (reference sequence). The CDR3 covers 14 residues.

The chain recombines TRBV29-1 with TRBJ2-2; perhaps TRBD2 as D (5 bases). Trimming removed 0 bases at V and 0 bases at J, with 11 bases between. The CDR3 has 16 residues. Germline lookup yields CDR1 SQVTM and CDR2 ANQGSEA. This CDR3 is CSVEDSRETNTGELFF. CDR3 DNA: TGCAGCGTTGAAGATTCCCGGGAAACGAACACCGGGGAGCTGTTTTTT.

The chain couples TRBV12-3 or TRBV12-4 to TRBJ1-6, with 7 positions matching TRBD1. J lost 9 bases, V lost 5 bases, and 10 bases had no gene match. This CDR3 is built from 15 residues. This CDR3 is CASSPSGTARSPLHF. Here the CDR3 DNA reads TGTGCCAGCAGTCCCTCCGGGACAGCTCGTTCACCCCTCCACTTT.

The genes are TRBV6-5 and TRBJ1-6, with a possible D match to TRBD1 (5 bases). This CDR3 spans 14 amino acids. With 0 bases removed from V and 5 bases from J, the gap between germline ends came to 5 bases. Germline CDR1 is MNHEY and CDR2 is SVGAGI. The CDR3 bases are TGTGCCAGCAGTTACTCGGGACATAATTCACCCCTCCACTTT. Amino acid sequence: CASSYSGHNSPLHF.

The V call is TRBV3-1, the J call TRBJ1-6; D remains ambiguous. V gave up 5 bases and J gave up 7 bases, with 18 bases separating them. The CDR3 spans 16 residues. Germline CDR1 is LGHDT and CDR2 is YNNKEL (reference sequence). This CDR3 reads CASSTSGGRENSPLHF. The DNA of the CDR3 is TGTGCCAGCAGCACCTCCGGAGGGAGGGAAAATTCACCCCTCCACTTT.

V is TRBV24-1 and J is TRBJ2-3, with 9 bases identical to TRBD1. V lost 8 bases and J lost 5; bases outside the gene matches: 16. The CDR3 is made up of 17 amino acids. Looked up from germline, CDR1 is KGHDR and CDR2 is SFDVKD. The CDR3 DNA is TGTGCCACCATTTACCCGGTACAGGGGGCCGAGCAAGATACGCAGTATTTT. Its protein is CATIYPVQGAEQDTQYF.

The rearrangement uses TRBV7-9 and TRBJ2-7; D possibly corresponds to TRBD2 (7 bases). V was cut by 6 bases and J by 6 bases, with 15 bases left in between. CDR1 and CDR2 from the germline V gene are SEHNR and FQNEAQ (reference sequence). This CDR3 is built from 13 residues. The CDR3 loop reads CASSPGGPSEQYF. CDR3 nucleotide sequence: TGTGCCAGCAGTCCCGGGGGGCCCTCCGAGCAGTACTTC.

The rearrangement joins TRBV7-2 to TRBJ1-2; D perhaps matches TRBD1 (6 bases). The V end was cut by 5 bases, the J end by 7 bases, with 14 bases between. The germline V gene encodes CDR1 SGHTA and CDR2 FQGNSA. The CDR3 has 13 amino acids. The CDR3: CASSLRGRSGYTF. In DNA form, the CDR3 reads TGTGCCAGCAGCCTGAGGGGGAGGAGTGGCTACACCTTC.

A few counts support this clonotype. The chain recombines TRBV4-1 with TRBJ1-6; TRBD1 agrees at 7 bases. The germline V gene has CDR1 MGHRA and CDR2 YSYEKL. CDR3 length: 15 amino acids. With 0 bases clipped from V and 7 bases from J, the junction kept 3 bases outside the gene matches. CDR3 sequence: CASSQEGQLNSPLHF. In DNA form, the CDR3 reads TGCGCCAGCAGCCAAGAGGGACAGCTAAATTCACCCCTCCACTTT.

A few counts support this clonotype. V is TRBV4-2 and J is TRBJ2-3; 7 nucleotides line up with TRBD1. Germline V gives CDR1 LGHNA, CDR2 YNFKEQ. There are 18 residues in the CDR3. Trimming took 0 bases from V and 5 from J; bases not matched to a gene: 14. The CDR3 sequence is CASSQDETGPTWGDTQYF. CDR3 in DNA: TGTGCCAGCAGCCAAGATGAGACAGGGCCTACCTGGGGAGATACGCAGTATTTT.

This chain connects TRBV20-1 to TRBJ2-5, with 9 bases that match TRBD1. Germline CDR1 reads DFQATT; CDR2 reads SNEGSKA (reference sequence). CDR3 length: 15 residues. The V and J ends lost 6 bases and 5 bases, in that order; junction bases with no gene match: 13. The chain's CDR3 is CSARPGGTGRETQYF. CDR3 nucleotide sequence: TGCAGTGCCAGACCCGGTGGGACAGGGCGGGAGACCCAGTACTTC.

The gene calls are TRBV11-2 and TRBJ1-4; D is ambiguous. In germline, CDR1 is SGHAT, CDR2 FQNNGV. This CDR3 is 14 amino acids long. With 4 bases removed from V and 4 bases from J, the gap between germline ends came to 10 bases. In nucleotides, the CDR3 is TGTGCCAGCAGCTCGCCAATCCTTAATGAAAAACTGTTTTTT. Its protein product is CASSSPILNEKLFF.